What follows are 6 T cell receptor beta chains derived from one specimen sequenced in a study of shared clonotypes between healthy human individuals. Only in-frame clones appear in the TCRdb table, and some are missing; sequencing was by immunoSEQ multiplex PCR. Of 2 million to 2.5 million clones detected, around 95% appear once; the ten largest clones hold 0.1% to 0.15%. The sequencing sample was made of naive CD4+ T cells sorted from blood. This sample's subset: CD45RA+ positively selected. The receptors were sampled from a man between 18 and 35 years old in good health.

The gene calls are TRBV27 and TRBJ2-2, with D unresolved. The V end lost 2 bases, the J end lost 4 bases, and 8 bases lay between the germline ends. Germline-derived CDR1 and CDR2 are MNHEY and SMNVEV (reference sequence). CDR3 length equals 14 residues. The CDR3 nucleotides are TGTGCCAGCAGTTTAGGTCGGGCCACCGGGGAGCTGTTTTTT. The encoded protein is CASSLGRATGELFF.

Of note for this clone: Other DNA sequences in the sample encode the same CDR3. The gene calls are TRBV5-1 and TRBJ2-2; D unresolved. V was trimmed by 0 bases and J by 0 bases, leaving 6 bases between them. Germline CDR1 and CDR2: SGHRS and YFSETQ. The length of the CDR3 is 15 residues. CDR3 sequence reads: CASSLDTSNTGELFF. DNA of the CDR3: TGCGCCAGCAGCTTGGACACATCGAACACCGGGGAGCTGTTTTTT.

The rearrangement joins TRBV4-3 to TRBJ2-5; D tentatively fits TRBD1 or TRBD2 (5 bases each). The germline gives CDR1 LGHNA, CDR2 YSLEER. The length of the CDR3 is 16 residues. The V end lost 0 bases, the J end lost 2 bases, and 13 bases lay between the germline ends. CDR3 residues: CASSQDFGAIQETQYF. The CDR3 DNA sequence: TGCGCCAGCAGCCAAGATTTCGGGGCTATTCAAGAGACCCAGTACTTC.

The chain uses TRBV6-5 and TRBJ2-7; 12 bases map to TRBD2. Germline values: CDR1 MNHEY, CDR2 SVGAGI. The CDR3 contains 14 residues. With 7 bases clipped from V and 3 bases from J, the junction kept 4 bases outside the gene matches. CDR3 in amino acids: CASTRLAGDYEQYF. The CDR3 DNA is TGTGCCAGCACCCGACTAGCGGGAGACTACGAGCAGTACTTC.

A few counts support this clone. V usage is TRBV19 and J usage is TRBJ1-1; D is uncertain. The V and J ends lost 3 bases and 1 base respectively, with 6 bases between them. Germline V gives CDR1 LNHDA, CDR2 SQIVND (reference sequence). This CDR3 spans 13 amino acids. The CDR3 region has the DNA TGTGCCAGTAGTATGATTGGGAACACTGAAGCTTTCTTT. Translated, it gives CASSMIGNTEAFF. Variable domain in full (rest from reference TRBV19 and TRBJ1-1): DGGITQSPKYLFRKEGQNVTLSCEQNLNHDAMYWYRQDPGQGLRLIYYSQIVNDFQKGDIAEGYSVSREKKESFPLTVTSAQKNPTAFYLCASSMIGNTEAFFGQGTRLTVV.

About this clone itself: Other DNA variants within this sample encode the same CDR3. The chain has TRBV29-1 and TRBJ1-1, with a weak D call TRBD1 (5 bases). The CDR3 totals 11 residues. Germline lookup yields CDR1 SQVTM and CDR2 ANQGSEA. The ends were cut back, 7 bases at V and 1 base at J, with 7 bases in the middle. The CDR3 DNA reads as TGCAGCGGCACAGGGAACACTGAAGCTTTCTTT. Its protein is CSGTGNTEAFF.